These 13 T cell receptor beta chains were sequenced from one sample in a study of long-term antiretroviral therapy in people with HIV. The run of the v3.0 immunoSEQ assay was at survey level. This table comes from immunoSEQ multiplex PCR, and its TCRdb copy is limited to in-frame clones, with some not included. Of under 20,000 clones listed, about 81% are singletons. Sequencing was performed on unsorted PBMCs, taken 0.3 years after starting antiretroviral therapy. These receptors were collected from a woman between 50 and 59 years old with HIV.

The chain uses TRBV2 and TRBJ2-7; D not resolved. V lost 5 bases and J lost 3, with 5 bases in between. The CDR3 sequence is 11 residues long. The germline gives CDR1 SNHLY, CDR2 FYNNEI. The CDR3 DNA sequence: TGTGCCAGCAGTCCGAACTACGAGCAGTACTTC. Translating it yields CASSPNYEQYF.

This sequence joins TRBV5-8 and TRBJ2-7, with D tentatively TRBD1 (6 bases). The CDR3 contains 16 residues. Germline lookup yields CDR1 SGHTS and CDR2 YDEGEE. Trimming took 4 bases from V and 1 from J, leaving 18 bases between them. CDR3 DNA: TGTGCCAGCAGCCCAGAAACAGGGATCTCTTCCTACGAGCAGTACGTC. It yields the protein CASSPETGISSYEQYV.

CDR3 nucleotides: TGTGCCAGCAGTTTCGGGACAGGGGCGAACACTGAAGCTTTCTTT. The encoded protein is CASSFGTGANTEAFF. V is TRBV27 and J is TRBJ1-1; 10 bases match TRBD1. Germline lookup yields CDR1 MNHEY and CDR2 SMNVEV (reference sequence). This CDR3 has 15 amino acids. The trim removed 3 bases at V and 1 base at J, leaving 2 bases unmatched.

This clone rates as medium-sized. One junction end does not reproduce the germline sequence, and a read error may be involved. CDR3 sequence (DNA): TGTGCCGGCAGACAGGGGGCGAATTCACCCCTCCACTTT. Amino acid sequence: CAGRQGANSPLHF. The chain has TRBV2 and TRBJ1-6; 10 bases are shared with TRBD1. The CDR3 contains 13 residues. Germline V gives CDR1 SNHLY, CDR2 FYNNEI.

In its sample, this clone was seen a few times. This sequence joins TRBV4-2 and TRBJ1-4; TRBD1 is a possible D gene (5 bases). Trimming stripped 0 bases from V and 4 bases from J, with 12 bases between. The germline gives CDR1 LGHNA, CDR2 YNFKEQ. The CDR3 consists of 16 residues. The CDR3 sequence is CASSQDLAGFNEKLFF. Here the CDR3 DNA reads TGTGCCAGCAGCCAAGATTTAGCAGGGTTTAATGAAAAACTGTTTTTT.

This CDR3 is CAWTRRGLPGDTQYF. The CDR3 DNA is TGTGCCTGGACCCGAAGGGGGCTCCCCGGAGATACGCAGTATTTT. The chain joins TRBV30 to TRBJ2-3; TRBD1 agrees at 7 bases. The CDR3 runs to 15 residues. Germline V lookup: CDR1 GTSNPN, CDR2 SVGIG (reference sequence). With 4 bases clipped from V and 5 bases from J, the junction kept 12 bases outside the gene matches.

This chain connects TRBV5-6 to TRBJ2-5; no firm D call. From germline, CDR1 is SGHDT and CDR2 YYEEEE. The CDR3 is 13 amino acids. V was pared by 1 base and J by 4 bases, with 8 bases between. Here the CDR3 reads CASSLQVAETQYF. CDR3 bases: TGTGCCAGCAGCTTGCAGGTGGCAGAGACCCAGTACTTC.

This chain joins TRBV5-1 and TRBJ1-2, with 9 bases lining up with TRBD1. CDR1 SGHRS and CDR2 YFSETQ come from the germline V gene. The CDR3 is 15 residues long. J lost 6 bases, V lost 5 bases, and 11 bases had no gene match. Written as DNA, the CDR3 is TGCGCCAGCAGGACTGCCGGGACAGGGAATGATGGCTACACCTTC. Its protein is CASRTAGTGNDGYTF.

This chain joins TRBV29-1 and TRBJ2-5; tentatively, D is TRBD1 (7 bases). The germline gives CDR1 SQVTM, CDR2 ANQGSEA. V lost 7 bases and J 9 bases, leaving 24 bases between the germline ends. The CDR3 totals 14 residues. In DNA form, the CDR3 reads TGCAGCGCTGTCCGACTGTTGGCCAGGGGGGCCCAGTACTTC. This translates into CSAVRLLARGAQYF.

The J gene is TRBJ1-2, the V gene TRBV6-5; no clear D. The CDR3 totals 14 residues. Germline V CDR1 and CDR2: MNHEY, SVGAGI. Trimming shortened V by 4 bases and J by 1 base, and 10 bases separated the two germline ends. The CDR3 nucleotides are TGTGCCAGCAGTTCCATGTATGGTAACTATGGCTACACCTTC. This encodes CASSSMYGNYGYTF.

This clone was seen a few times. This chain connects TRBV10-3 to TRBJ2-7; the D gene is possibly TRBD2 (6 bases). Germline CDR1 and CDR2: ENHRY and SYGVKD. The CDR3 is 12 amino acids. V lost 6 bases and J 6 bases, leaving 12 bases between the germline ends. CDR3 DNA sequence: TGTGCCATCAGCCTGGTCGGGGGCGAGCAGTACTTC. Its protein product is CAISLVGGEQYF.

This chain links TRBV6-6 with TRBJ2-1; D unresolved. Germline V gene sequence: CDR1 MNHNY, CDR2 SVGAGI (reference sequence). This CDR3 is 11 amino acids long. The V gene lost 4 bases and the J gene lost 8 bases, with 6 bases spanning the gap. CDR3 sequence reads: CASSFADEQFF. The CDR3 DNA reads as TGTGCCAGCAGTTTCGCGGATGAGCAGTTCTTC.

The chain has TRBV6-1 and TRBJ2-1; 8 positions agree with TRBD2. Trimming at V came to 6 bases and at J to 7 bases, leaving 8 bases not matched to a gene. The CDR3 contains 14 residues. Germline CDR1 reads MNHNS; CDR2 reads SASEGT. CDR3 region: CASRAGTRGNEQFF. As DNA, the CDR3 is TGTGCCAGCAGAGCCGGGACTAGAGGGAATGAGCAGTTCTTC.